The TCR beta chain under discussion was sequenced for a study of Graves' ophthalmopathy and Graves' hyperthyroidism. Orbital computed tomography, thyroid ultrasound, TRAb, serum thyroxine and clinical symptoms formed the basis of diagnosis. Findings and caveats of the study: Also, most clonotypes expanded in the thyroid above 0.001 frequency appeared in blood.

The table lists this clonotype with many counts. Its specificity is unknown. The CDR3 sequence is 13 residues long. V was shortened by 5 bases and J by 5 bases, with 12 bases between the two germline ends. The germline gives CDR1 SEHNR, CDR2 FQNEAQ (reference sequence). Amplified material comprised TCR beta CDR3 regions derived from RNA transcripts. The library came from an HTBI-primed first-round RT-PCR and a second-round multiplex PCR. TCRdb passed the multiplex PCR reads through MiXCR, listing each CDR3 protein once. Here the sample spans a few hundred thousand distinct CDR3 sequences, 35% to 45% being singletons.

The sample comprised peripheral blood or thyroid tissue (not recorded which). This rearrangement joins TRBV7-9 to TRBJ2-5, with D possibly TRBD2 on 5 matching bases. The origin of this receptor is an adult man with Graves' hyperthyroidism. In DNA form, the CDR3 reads TGTGCCAGCAGCCCGGACTCTCGGGAGACCCAGTACTTC. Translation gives CASSPDSRETQYF.